This T cell receptor (beta chain) was sequenced in a study of cytomegalovirus exposure and HLA in healthy donors. Remarks on this clone: Its cognate antigen is unknown.

Healthy bone marrow donors made up the cohort. This CDR3 contains 15 residues. After removal of 0 bases from V and 2 bases from J, the junction contained 1 base not matched to a gene. The germline V gene has CDR1 SGHKS and CDR2 YYEKEE (reference sequence). Both 60 Vbeta primers and 13 Jbeta primers went into the PCR. Only in-frame clones appear in the TCRdb table, and some are missing; sequencing was by immunoSEQ multiplex PCR. The repertoire includes fewer than 200,000 clones, over 75% of them detected once, and roughly 0.23% sits in the top ten. Study results and caveats: A previous analysis found most TCR beta V segments productive roughly 87% or roughly 30% of the time. Among TCR beta chains, those listed as cytomegalovirus-associated numbered roughly 150. It was taken for granted in presence/absence analyses that sequencing depth across donors was roughly uniform.

The material sequenced was PBMCs. This receptor was identified in a girl under three years old in good health and CMV-seronegative. The chain carries TRBV5-5 and TRBJ2-1, with 8 bases identical to TRBD1. The CDR3 reads CASSLVDRAYNEQFF. The CDR3, as DNA: TGTGCCAGCAGCTTGGTGGACAGGGCCTACAATGAGCAGTTCTTC.